The rows below give T cell receptor beta chains drawn from one sample of a study of cytomegalovirus exposure and HLA in healthy donors. Generated by immunoSEQ multiplex PCR, the TCRdb table keeps only in-frame clones and is missing some. The table shows fewer than 200,000 clones, with approximately 81% occurring only once. The sample taken for sequencing was PBMCs. These receptor sequences come from a man aged 25-45 years in good health and CMV-seropositive. Each CDR3 is given with its conserved first and last residue. A D gene is named only where the DNA matches it firmly. Only some rows state a clone size, as once, few, many or a class for expanded clones.

cdr3_aa | cdr3_nt | j_call | clone_size | v_call | d_call
CASSREAGGGTYEQYF | TGCGCCAGCAGCCGGGAAGCGGGGGGGGGCACCTACGAGCAGTACTTC | TRBJ2-7 | . | TRBV4-1 | TRBD2
CASSLRAGWGSETQYF | TGTGCCAGCAGCTTGAGAGCGGGTTGGGGGTCAGAGACCCAGTACTTC | TRBJ2-5 | . | TRBV5-6 | .
CASSLSDGGRYNEQFF | TGCGCCAGCAGCTTGAGTGACGGCGGTAGATACAATGAGCAGTTCTTC | TRBJ2-1 | . | TRBV5-1 | .
CASSLMGAAGANVLTF | TGTGCCAGCAGCTTAATGGGGGCCGCTGGGGCCAACGTCCTGACTTTC | TRBJ2-6 | . | TRBV7-3 | .
CAIGGGGETQYF | TGTGCCATAGGGGGCGGAGGAGAGACCCAGTACTTC | TRBJ2-5 | . | TRBV2 | TRBD1
CASGLAGGSDTQYF | TGTGCCAGCGGTCTAGCGGGAGGCTCAGATACGCAGTATTTT | TRBJ2-3 | . | TRBV6-1 | TRBD2
CASSPERGHYYGYTF | TGTGCCAGCTCACCGGAAAGAGGACATTACTATGGCTACACCTTC | TRBJ1-2 | . | TRBV18 | .
CASSLGGPNTEAFF | TGTGCCAGCAGCTTGGGAGGGCCGAACACTGAAGCTTTCTTT | TRBJ1-1 | few | TRBV5-4 | .
CASSRERTGETGELFF | TGTGCCAGCAGCCGCGAGCGGACAGGGGAGACCGGGGAGCTGTTTTTT | TRBJ2-2 | once | TRBV7-6 | TRBD1
CASSIVGSGAKNIQYF | TGTGCCAGTAGTATAGTTGGGTCAGGGGCCAAAAACATTCAGTACTTC | TRBJ2-4 | . | TRBV19 | .
CASSLGLTGYTF | TGTGCCAGCAGCTTGGGACTTACTGGCTACACCTTC | TRBJ1-2 | . | TRBV5-6 | .
CASSYSTVSGANVLTF | TGTGCCAGCAGTTACTCGACAGTCTCTGGGGCCAACGTCCTGACTTTC | TRBJ2-6 | . | TRBV6-5 | .
CASSPRDREHYEQYF | TGTGCCAGCAGCCCCCGGGACAGGGAACACTACGAGCAGTACTTC | TRBJ2-7 | . | TRBV13 | TRBD1
CASSLGPDGNTIYF | TGCGCCAGCAGCTTGGGGCCCGATGGAAACACCATATATTTT | TRBJ1-3 | . | TRBV5-1 | .
CASSLPSAEQFF | TGCGCCAGCAGCCTACCGAGCGCTGAGCAGTTCTTC | TRBJ2-1 | . | TRBV5-1 | .
CASSSSVAGGNYNEQFF | TGTGCCAGCAGCTCCAGTGTGGCGGGGGGAAACTACAATGAGCAGTTCTTC | TRBJ2-1 | . | TRBV5-4 | TRBD2
CASSLAGRVGEQFF | TGTGCCAGCAGCTTAGCCGGGAGGGTTGGTGAGCAGTTCTTC | TRBJ2-1 | . | TRBV7-8 | TRBD2
CASSLTPGTYGYTF | TGTGCCAGCAGCTTAACCCCGGGAACCTATGGCTACACCTTC | TRBJ1-2 | . | TRBV5-6 | .
CASSRRGGGANVLTF | TGTGCCAGCAGTCGGCGGGGGGGTGGGGCCAACGTCCTGACTTTC | TRBJ2-6 | . | TRBV5-4 | TRBD2
CASSLATGLNEKLFF | TGTGCTAGCAGCTTAGCGACAGGCCTTAATGAAAAACTGTTTTTT | TRBJ1-4 | . | TRBV7-7 | .
CASSQGLFYEQYF | TGCGCCAGCAGCCAGGGACTTTTCTACGAGCAGTACTTC | TRBJ2-7 | . | TRBV4-3 | .
CASSLGRPDTQYF | TGTGCCAGCAGCTTGGGCAGGCCCGACACGCAGTATTTT | TRBJ2-3 | . | TRBV5-5 | .